The rows below give T cell receptor beta chains drawn from one sample of a study of T cells in Graves' hyperthyroidism and ophthalmopathy. In TCRdb, the multiplex PCR reads were re-called with MiXCR into one record per CDR3 protein. The table lists 500,000 to 600,000 distinct CDR3 sequences, 40% to 55% of them singletons. Source material: peripheral blood or thyroid tissue (not recorded which). All receptors derive from an adult woman with Graves' disease, either hyperthyroidism or ophthalmopathy (not recorded which). The CDR3 runs from the conserved cysteine through the conserved F or W. D genes are given only for firm matches. Clone size, where shown, is once, few, many, or a class for clones that have expanded.

CDR3nt: TGTGCCACCAGTGACCCGGGACAGGGGACCGGGGAGCTGTTTTTT
CDR3aa: CATSDPGQGTGELFF
abundance: many
d_gene: TRBD1
j_gene: TRBJ2-2
v_gene: TRBV24-1

CDR3nt: TGCGCCAGCAGCTACTCCCCCGGGGAGCTGTTTTTT
CDR3aa: CASSYSPGELFF
abundance: many
d_gene: NA
j_gene: TRBJ2-2
v_gene: TRBV7-9

CDR3nt: TGTGCCACCAGCAGTGAAGCCCGCCGGGTAAACTATGGCTACACCTTC
CDR3aa: CATSSEARRVNYGYTF
abundance: NA
d_gene: NA
j_gene: TRBJ1-2
v_gene: TRBV15

CDR3nt: TGTGCCAGTTCGGGGTGGGAGACCCAGTACTTC
CDR3aa: CASSGWETQYF
abundance: once
d_gene: NA
j_gene: TRBJ2-5
v_gene: TRBV2

CDR3nt: TGTGCCAGCAGCCGCCCCCGGGGAAACGGGGAGACCCAGTACTTC
CDR3aa: CASSRPRGNGETQYF
abundance: NA
d_gene: NA
j_gene: TRBJ2-5
v_gene: TRBV7-2

CDR3nt: TGTGCCAGCAGTGGTGGAGGGATGAAAGATACGCAGTATTTT
CDR3aa: CASSGGGMKDTQYF
abundance: NA
d_gene: NA
j_gene: TRBJ2-3
v_gene: TRBV25-1

CDR3nt: TGTGCCAGCAGCTTAGCGACCAGGGAGGAGGGTGAAAAACTGTTTTTT
CDR3aa: CASSLATREEGEKLFF
abundance: few
d_gene: NA
j_gene: TRBJ1-4
v_gene: TRBV7-8

CDR3nt: TGTGCCAGCAGCTTAGAACAGCTCTATAATTCACCCCTCCACTTT
CDR3aa: CASSLEQLYNSPLHF
abundance: NA
d_gene: NA
j_gene: TRBJ1-6
v_gene: TRBV7-8

CDR3nt: TGTGCCAGCATGGGGACCGACATCTCTGGAAACACCATATATTTT
CDR3aa: CASMGTDISGNTIYF
abundance: few
d_gene: NA
j_gene: TRBJ1-3
v_gene: TRBV28

CDR3nt: TGTGCCAGCAGTGAACAGGGCTTATCCTACGAGCAGTACTTC
CDR3aa: CASSEQGLSYEQYF
abundance: many
d_gene: NA
j_gene: TRBJ2-7
v_gene: TRBV2

CDR3nt: TGTGCCAGCAGCTTACAGGGTCCAGGCGGGGAGCTGTTTTTT
CDR3aa: CASSLQGPGGELFF
abundance: many
d_gene: NA
j_gene: TRBJ2-2
v_gene: TRBV5-8

CDR3nt: TGTGCCAGCAGACGACTGACAGGGGGCGAGAATCAGCCCCAGCATTTT
CDR3aa: CASRRLTGGENQPQHF
abundance: many
d_gene: TRBD1
j_gene: TRBJ1-5
v_gene: TRBV12-3/TRBV12-4

CDR3nt: TGTGCCGGACGGCACGAGGTCGTCGGGGCCAACGTCCTGACTTTC
CDR3aa: CAGRHEVVGANVLTF
abundance: NA
d_gene: NA
j_gene: TRBJ2-6
v_gene: TRBV2

CDR3nt: TGCAGCGGGGATGTGGGAAACACCATGTATTTT
CDR3aa: CSGDVGNTMYF
abundance: once
d_gene: NA
j_gene: TRBJ1-3
v_gene: TRBV29-1

CDR3nt: TGCAGTGCCCCTGGAACCGACGGTTTATTCAACGAGCAGTACTTC
CDR3aa: CSAPGTDGLFNEQYF
abundance: NA
d_gene: NA
j_gene: TRBJ2-7
v_gene: TRBV20-1

CDR3nt: TGCAGTGCAAGGGGGGGAGGGGAAATTGAAGCTTTCTTT
CDR3aa: CSARGGGEIEAFF
abundance: many
d_gene: NA
j_gene: TRBJ1-1
v_gene: TRBV20-1

CDR3nt: TGTGCCAGCACTCAAGGAAGGGGGCACGAGGCCAACGTCCTGACTTTC
CDR3aa: CASTQGRGHEANVLTF
abundance: NA
d_gene: TRBD1
j_gene: TRBJ2-6
v_gene: TRBV7-9

CDR3nt: TGTGCCACCCACGGGGCAGACAGCAATCAGCCCCAGCATTTT
CDR3aa: CATHGADSNQPQHF
abundance: few
d_gene: NA
j_gene: TRBJ1-5
v_gene: TRBV15

CDR3nt: TGTGCCACCAGTGACGTGACAGGGCGGTCGGAGACCCAGCATTTT
CDR3aa: CATSDVTGRSETQHF
abundance: NA
d_gene: TRBD1
j_gene: TRBJ1-5
v_gene: TRBV24-1

CDR3nt: TGTGCCAGCAGCTTAGCTAGCGGGAGCAATGAGCAGTTCTTC
CDR3aa: CASSLASGSNEQFF
abundance: few
d_gene: TRBD2
j_gene: TRBJ2-1
v_gene: TRBV7-8

CDR3nt: TGTGCCAGCAGCCCAGTCAGGGCAAAAGAAGCTTTCTTT
CDR3aa: CASSPVRAKEAFF
abundance: many
d_gene: NA
j_gene: TRBJ1-1
v_gene: TRBV7-3

CDR3nt: TGTGCCAGCAGGCCCCAAGGGTCTCAGCCCCAGCATTTT
CDR3aa: CASRPQGSQPQHF
abundance: NA
d_gene: NA
j_gene: TRBJ1-5
v_gene: TRBV2

CDR3nt: TGCAGTGCTAGCCCCGTCGGGACTAGCGGGGGCTACGAGCAGTACTTC
CDR3aa: CSASPVGTSGGYEQYF
abundance: NA
d_gene: TRBD2
j_gene: TRBJ2-7
v_gene: TRBV20-1

CDR3nt: TGTGCCAGCAGCTTCAAAGTAGATCATGGCTACACCTTC
CDR3aa: CASSFKVDHGYTF
abundance: NA
d_gene: NA
j_gene: TRBJ1-2
v_gene: TRBV11-1

CDR3nt: TGCGCCAGCAGCCAACCGAGGACTCTCAGTGGCTACACCTTC
CDR3aa: CASSQPRTLSGYTF
abundance: many
d_gene: NA
j_gene: TRBJ1-2
v_gene: TRBV4-1

CDR3nt: TGTGCCAGCAGCTTAGTGTCCGAGCAGTACTTC
CDR3aa: CASSLVSEQYF
abundance: few
d_gene: NA
j_gene: TRBJ2-7
v_gene: TRBV7-9

CDR3nt: TGTGCCAGCAGCCAAGAGGCGACAGGACTCTACGAGCAGTACTTC
CDR3aa: CASSQEATGLYEQYF
abundance: once
d_gene: NA
j_gene: TRBJ2-7
v_gene: TRBV9

CDR3nt: TGTGCCATCAGTGAGTCAGAGGGCAATCAGCCCCAGCATTTT
CDR3aa: CAISESEGNQPQHF
abundance: NA
d_gene: NA
j_gene: TRBJ1-5
v_gene: TRBV10-3

CDR3nt: TGTGCCAGCAGCCAGGGACTCGAACAAGAGACCCAGTACTTC
CDR3aa: CASSQGLEQETQYF
abundance: once
d_gene: NA
j_gene: TRBJ2-5
v_gene: TRBV12-3/TRBV12-4

CDR3nt: TGTGCCATCAGTGAGAGTGTTTCTCGTGGGGCGCGGGGTAAGGAAGCTTTCTTT
CDR3aa: CAISESVSRGARGKEAFF
abundance: NA
d_gene: NA
j_gene: TRBJ1-1
v_gene: TRBV10-3

CDR3nt: TGCAGCGCAGAACCGGGACAGGGGATCTATGGCTACACCTTC
CDR3aa: CSAEPGQGIYGYTF
abundance: NA
d_gene: TRBD1
j_gene: TRBJ1-2
v_gene: TRBV29-1

CDR3nt: TGTGCCAGCAGTCTCTACAGGGACAGCCTCCAAGAGACCCAGTACTTC
CDR3aa: CASSLYRDSLQETQYF
abundance: NA
d_gene: TRBD1
j_gene: TRBJ2-5
v_gene: TRBV7-3

CDR3nt: TGTGCCAGCAGTTCTCTGCTATCGCATGGAAACACCATATATTTT
CDR3aa: CASSSLLSHGNTIYF
abundance: NA
d_gene: NA
j_gene: TRBJ1-3
v_gene: TRBV27

CDR3nt: TGCAGTGCTAGAGATCTTGGGCGGTCCTACGAGCAGTACTTC
CDR3aa: CSARDLGRSYEQYF
abundance: many
d_gene: NA
j_gene: TRBJ2-7
v_gene: TRBV20-1

CDR3nt: TGTGCCAGCAGCTCGGGACTAGCGGGAGCTGAAGAGCAGTACTTC
CDR3aa: CASSSGLAGAEEQYF
abundance: NA
d_gene: TRBD2
j_gene: TRBJ2-7
v_gene: TRBV11-2

CDR3nt: TGTGCCAGCAGTTACTCCCAGGGTTCGCGGAGAGACGAGCAGTACTTC
CDR3aa: CASSYSQGSRRDEQYF
abundance: many
d_gene: NA
j_gene: TRBJ2-7
v_gene: TRBV6-6

CDR3nt: TGCAGCGTTGCGGCCACACCTACCTCCTACGAGCAGTACTTC
CDR3aa: CSVAATPTSYEQYF
abundance: NA
d_gene: NA
j_gene: TRBJ2-7
v_gene: TRBV29-1

CDR3nt: TGCGCCAGCAGCGACGGACAGGGCCACGGGAACACTGAAGCTTTCTTT
CDR3aa: CASSDGQGHGNTEAFF
abundance: many
d_gene: TRBD1
j_gene: TRBJ1-1
v_gene: TRBV5-1

CDR3nt: TGTGCCAGCAGCTTGACGGGACAGCCCCGGGAGACCCAGTACTTC
CDR3aa: CASSLTGQPRETQYF
abundance: NA
d_gene: TRBD1
j_gene: TRBJ2-5
v_gene: TRBV13

CDR3nt: TGTGCCAGCAGTTTGATGGAGACTAACTATGGCTACACCTTC
CDR3aa: CASSLMETNYGYTF
abundance: many
d_gene: NA
j_gene: TRBJ1-2
v_gene: TRBV28

CDR3nt: TGCGCCAGCAGCCAAACGGGGGGGTATCGAGAGACCCAGTACTTC
CDR3aa: CASSQTGGYRETQYF
abundance: many
d_gene: TRBD2
j_gene: TRBJ2-5
v_gene: TRBV4-3

CDR3nt: TGTGCCAGCAGCTTAGAGAGTGGAGGTCCAAGGGCCGGGGAGCTGTTTTTT
CDR3aa: CASSLESGGPRAGELFF
abundance: many
d_gene: NA
j_gene: TRBJ2-2
v_gene: TRBV7-9

CDR3nt: TGTGCCAGTAGCGCGAACGCCGGGGAGCTGTTTTTT
CDR3aa: CASSANAGELFF
abundance: NA
d_gene: NA
j_gene: TRBJ2-2
v_gene: TRBV6-5